The 21 T cell receptor beta chains reported below all come from one sample, sequenced in a study of response to subunit inactivated influenza vaccine. TCRdb independently ran MiXCR on the RT-PCR reads; one entry per CDR3 protein. There are more than 250,000 distinct CDR3 sequences in the sample; 20% to 25% occur only once, and about 9.4% lies in the top ten. This specimen consisted of PBMCs from blood, obtained about 20 months after vaccination. These receptors were collected from a man in his fifties or sixties who received an inactivated influenza vaccine.

This clonotype was detected only once. This chain links TRBV23-1 with TRBJ2-2; 8 bases are a match to TRBD1. TRBV23-1 is marked as an open reading frame, function uncertain. The ends lost 4 bases at V and 5 bases at J; junction bases unmatched: 6. CDR3 length: 15 residues. CDR3 bases: TGCGCCAGCAGTCCACCTCAGGGGGCAACCGGGGAGCTGTTTTTT. This sequence encodes CASSPPQGATGELFF.

This clonotype was counted between two and nine times. The gene calls are TRBV6-2 or TRBV6-3 and TRBJ1-5; D is possibly TRBD1 (6 bases). Trimming pared 6 bases from V and 2 bases from J, leaving 23 bases between. The germline gives CDR1 MNHEY, CDR2 SVGEGT. The CDR3 is 18 amino acids. In nucleotides, the CDR3 is TGTGCCAGCAGGCCACCTCGAACAGGGTTGGTTCGCAATCAGCCCCAGCATTTT. Its translation: CASRPPRTGLVRNQPQHF.

This clonotype was recorded a few times. V gene TRBV20-1 combines with J gene TRBJ2-1, with 16 bases fitting TRBD2. Germline V CDR1 and CDR2: DFQATT, SNEGSKA (reference sequence). The V segment lost 7 bases and the J segment 5 bases; nucleotides outside the gene matches: 11. The CDR3 runs 17 residues. CDR3 DNA: TGCAGTGTCGAGGGACTAGCGGGAGGGAGGCTTGACAATGAGCAGTTCTTC. It is translated as CSVEGLAGGRLDNEQFF.

This clonotype was observed a few times. J is TRBJ1-1 and V is TRBV12-3 or TRBV12-4, with D maybe TRBD1 (5 bases). Trimming pared 9 bases from V and 3 bases from J, leaving 29 bases between. This CDR3 is 18 amino acids long. DNA of the CDR3: TGTGCCAGTCCGCCGGGGGAAAACTCGGAATCTGGGGACACTGAAGCTTTCTTT. Amino acids: CASPPGENSESGDTEAFF.

This clonotype was seen repeatedly, ten times or more. The chain employs TRBV11-2 and TRBJ1-1, with a possible D match to TRBD1 (5 bases). V was cut by 6 bases and J by 5 bases, with 19 bases left in between. Germline-derived CDR1 and CDR2 are SGHAT and FQNNGV. This CDR3 has 15 amino acids. CDR3 nucleotides: TGTGCCAGCAGGGGGACGAGGAGACCACGAACTGAAGCTTTCTTT. Its translation: CASRGTRRPRTEAFF.

The chain employs TRBV5-1 and TRBJ2-2; TRBD1 agrees at 10 bases. In germline, CDR1 is SGHRS, CDR2 YFSETQ. The CDR3 is 16 amino acids. The junction had 6 bases not matched to a gene; V was cut back by 4 bases and J by 3 bases. In DNA, the CDR3 is TGCGCCAGCAGCAGAGCCGGGACAGGGGACACCGGGGAGCTGTTTTTT. Translated, it gives CASSRAGTGDTGELFF.

This clonotype has a handful of counts. CDR3 in DNA: TGTGCCAGCACCGAATCCGGGCGCAATTCACCCCTCCACTTT. As protein: CASTESGRNSPLHF. The V gene is TRBV3-1, the J gene TRBJ1-6; no reliable D call. The CDR3 has 14 residues. In germline, CDR1 is LGHDT, CDR2 YNNKEL (reference sequence). V dropped 7 bases and J dropped 7 bases, with 14 bases sitting between them.

J is TRBJ2-3 and V is TRBV12-3 or TRBV12-4, with 7 bases matching TRBD2. CDR3 length: 14 amino acids. J gave up 3 bases and V 3 bases, and 3 bases lay outside the gene matches. CDR3 in DNA: TGTGCCAGCAGTTTCGGGGGGAGGACAGATACGCAGTATTTT. Protein sequence: CASSFGGRTDTQYF.

This clonotype was seen ten or more times. The chain uses TRBV12-3 or TRBV12-4 and TRBJ1-4; no firm D call. Trimming removed 6 bases from V and 7 bases from J, with 9 bases in between. The CDR3 has 12 residues. CDR3 sequence reads: CASSTNSEKLFF. The CDR3 bases are TGTGCCAGCAGCACTAATAGTGAAAAACTGTTTTTT.

This clonotype occurred many times. V is TRBV9 and J is TRBJ1-4; D unresolved. V was trimmed by 3 bases and J by 5 bases, leaving 14 bases between them. CDR1 and CDR2 (germline): SGDLS, YYNGEE. The CDR3 is made up of 15 amino acids. The CDR3 sequence: CASSADQDPNEKLFF. CDR3 sequence (DNA): TGTGCCAGCAGCGCAGATCAGGACCCCAATGAAAAACTGTTTTTT.

The chain recombines TRBV4-2 with TRBJ1-5; D is possibly TRBD1 (5 bases). Germline lookup yields CDR1 LGHNA and CDR2 YNFKEQ. CDR3 size: 17 residues. V lost 4 bases and J lost 5, with 21 bases in between. CDR3 residues: CASSPGGGRGGDQPQHF. The CDR3 nucleotides are TGTGCCAGCAGCCCCGGTGGGGGGAGGGGAGGTGATCAGCCCCAGCATTTT.

V and J are TRBV28 and TRBJ2-5; 9 bases line up with TRBD1. This CDR3 region has 16 residues. Germline CDR1 is MDHEN and CDR2 is SYDVKM. The ends lost 5 bases at V and 0 bases at J; junction bases unmatched: 7. The CDR3 region is CASSIPGQGHQETQYF. DNA for the CDR3: TGTGCCAGCAGTATTCCGGGACAGGGTCACCAAGAGACCCAGTACTTC.

CDR3 protein: CASSLASGGRGYNEQFF. The CDR3 DNA reads as TGTGCCAGCAGCTTAGCAAGCGGGGGCCGCGGCTACAATGAGCAGTTCTTC. This chain uses TRBV7-8 with TRBJ2-1, with 8 nucleotides matching TRBD2. With 0 bases clipped from V and 3 bases from J, the junction kept 7 bases outside the gene matches. Germline CDR1 and CDR2: SGHVS and FQNEAQ. The CDR3 covers 17 residues.

This clonotype was found a few times. V usage is TRBV20-1 and J usage is TRBJ1-1; D unclear. This CDR3 has 13 residues. Germline loops: CDR1 DFQATT, CDR2 SNEGSKA (reference sequence). V was shortened by 3 bases and J by 0 bases, with 8 bases between the two germline ends. CDR3 in DNA: TGCAGTGCTAGTCCACCCATGAACACTGAAGCTTTCTTT. It translates to CSASPPMNTEAFF.

In this sample, this clonotype turned up a few times. The rearrangement links TRBV5-1 to TRBJ1-4; 10 bases are a match to TRBD1. The CDR3 length is 18 residues. The germline V gene encodes CDR1 SGHRS and CDR2 YFSETQ. J was trimmed by 4 bases and V by 1 base; bases with no gene match: 10. CDR3 bases: TGCGCCAGCAGCTTGCGGGACAGGGGCGCCAATTTTAATGAAAAACTGTTTTTT. It is translated as CASSLRDRGANFNEKLFF.

The gene calls are TRBV12-3 or TRBV12-4 and TRBJ2-5, with 7 bases that match TRBD1. Trimming removed 6 bases from V and 4 bases from J; junction bases left unmatched: 5. This CDR3 is built from 13 residues. CDR3: CASRGTGVETQYF. The CDR3 region has the DNA TGTGCCAGCAGAGGTACAGGGGTAGAGACCCAGTACTTC.

The rearrangement links TRBV9 to TRBJ2-5; possibly TRBD2 for D (5 bases). CDR1 is SGDLS, CDR2 YYNGEE, per germline. V was shortened by 0 bases and J by 1 base, with 10 bases between the two germline ends. This CDR3 is 15 amino acids long. CDR3 residues: CASSVGGARQETQYF. The CDR3 region has the DNA TGTGCCAGCAGCGTAGGGGGAGCCCGCCAAGAGACCCAGTACTTC.

The V and J genes are TRBV12-3 or TRBV12-4 and TRBJ2-2; D not resolved. The V gene lost 5 bases and the J gene lost 4 bases, with 8 bases spanning the gap. The CDR3 consists of 13 residues. CDR3 protein: CASSQGPTGELFF. The CDR3 DNA reads TGTGCCAGCAGTCAAGGACCCACCGGGGAGCTGTTTTTT.

The V call is TRBV28, the J call TRBJ2-5, with 7 bases aligning to TRBD1. Germline CDR1 reads MDHEN; CDR2 reads SYDVKM. After removal of 3 bases from V and 5 bases from J, the junction contained 9 bases not matched to a gene. This CDR3 contains 15 residues. CDR3 loop: CASSLGQPGEETQYF. The DNA of the CDR3 is TGTGCCAGCAGTTTGGGACAGCCCGGGGAGGAGACCCAGTACTTC.

This clonotype appeared many times. The chain's CDR3 is CAISTGGYEQYF. The CDR3 DNA reads as TGTGCCATCAGTACAGGGGGCTACGAGCAGTACTTC. V and J are TRBV10-3 and TRBJ2-7, with 8 bases that match TRBD1. The CDR3 is 12 residues long. J lost 3 bases, V lost 5 bases, and 0 bases had no gene match. Germline V gives CDR1 ENHRY, CDR2 SYGVKD.

This clonotype came up many times. The chain carries TRBV14 and TRBJ1-1; weak D call: TRBD1 (6 bases). Trimming removed 3 bases at V and 4 bases at J, with 15 bases between. Germline V lookup: CDR1 SGHDN, CDR2 FVKESK. The CDR3 totals 15 residues. The CDR3 is CASSHGSRGTTEAFF. CDR3 in DNA: TGTGCCAGCAGCCATGGATCCAGGGGTACCACTGAAGCTTTCTTT.